The clone carrying this TCR beta chain was picked up many times. Its cognate antigen is unknown. The CDR3 contains 15 residues. The V and J ends lost 4 bases and 0 bases respectively, with 8 bases between them. CDR1 is SGHRS, CDR2 YFSETQ, per germline. This record comes from a study of early T cells in non-severe SARS-CoV-2 infection. Study context: The chains were unpaired, and the sequenced material was bulk RNA from unsorted whole blood.

Unique molecular identifiers were added to individual cDNA molecules. One entry per CDR3 protein, called by TCRdb with MiXCR from the 5' RACE reads. The repertoire holds roughly 45,000 distinct CDR3 sequences, with over 3.5% as singletons. Study-level findings and limits: Private and CD4 specificities were missed by VDJdb matching, skewed to anti-spike CD8.

V is TRBV5-1 and J is TRBJ1-6; perhaps TRBD1 as D (6 bases). What was sequenced was whole blood. The source of this sequence is an adult who was a healthcare worker with PCR-confirmed SARS-CoV-2 infection or an uninfected control (not recorded which). The CDR3 nucleotides are TGCGCCAGCAGCGAGGACAGCTCCTATAATTCACCCCTCCACTTT. Translating gives CASSEDSSYNSPLHF.